This T cell receptor beta chain was profiled in a study of shared clonotypes between healthy human individuals. Some clones are missing from TCRdb's copy, which holds only in-frame ones; the method was immunoSEQ multiplex PCR. Of about 700,000 clones listed, less than 85% are singletons. Germline-derived CDR1 and CDR2 are ENHRY and SYGVKD. After removal of 10 bases from V and 6 bases from J, the junction contained 8 bases not matched to a gene. CDR3 length: 14 amino acids. The donor cohort consisted entirely of Caucasian adults residing in Nashville, Tennessee. This sequence joins TRBV10-3 and TRBJ2-3; the match to TRBD2 covers 12 bases. Source material: memory CD4+ T cells sorted from blood. Subset in this sample: CD45RA-negative fraction. The sequence derives from a woman under 40 in good health. The DNA of the CDR3 is TGTGCCACCAGACTAGCGGGGGACGTGGATACGCAGTATTTT. It specifies CATRLAGDVDTQYF.